The 26 T cell receptor beta chains below come from one sample, sequenced in a study of T-cell memory formation after mild COVID-19. TCRdb analysed the 5' RACE reads with MiXCR anew, one entry per CDR3 protein. In the table there are about 210,000 distinct CDR3 sequences, roughly 10% of which are singletons. The specimen was PBMCs or a T cell subset sorted from them (not recorded which). The receptors stem from a young man who had mild COVID-19 (a few samples of this study predate the infection). Cell type and time point are not known.

As for this clonotype: One junction end does not reproduce the germline sequence, and a read error may be involved. The V call is TRBV15, the J call TRBJ1-4; no clear D gene. Germline-derived CDR1 and CDR2 are LNHNV and YYDKDF (reference sequence). The CDR3 sequence is 15 residues long. DNA of the CDR3: TGTGCCACCAGCAGAGATCTTGGTTGGAATGAAAAACCGTTTTTT. Its translation: CATSRDLGWNEKPFF.

The rearrangement joins TRBV12-3 or TRBV12-4 to TRBJ1-4; 8 bases fit TRBD1. The CDR3 runs to 15 residues. After removal of 5 bases from V and 8 bases from J, the junction contained 10 bases not matched to a gene. CDR3 sequence reads: CASSPTGGAREKLFF. The CDR3 coding sequence is TGTGCCAGCAGTCCCACAGGGGGGGCACGGGAAAAACTGTTTTTT.

This clonotype was recorded at least ten times. The rearrangement uses TRBV27 and TRBJ2-3, with 9 bases lining up with TRBD1. The V and J ends lost 4 bases and 5 bases, in that order; junction bases with no gene match: 7. CDR1 is MNHEY and CDR2 is SMNVEV in the germline V gene (reference sequence). The CDR3 has 15 amino acids. The CDR3 loop reads CASSSQGAQGDTQYF. CDR3 nucleotide sequence: TGTGCCAGCAGTTCACAGGGGGCGCAGGGAGATACGCAGTATTTT.

A few counts support this clonotype. The V gene is TRBV4-2, the J gene TRBJ2-7; D could derive from TRBD1 or TRBD2 (5 bases each). The V and J ends lost 0 bases and 7 bases respectively, with 16 bases between them. The CDR3 loop spans 15 amino acids. Germline assignment: CDR1 LGHNA and CDR2 YNFKEQ. CDR3 protein: CASSQELMQGREQYV. CDR3 sequence (DNA): TGTGCCAGCAGCCAAGAATTAATGCAGGGACGGGAGCAGTACGTC.

This clonotype was recorded a few times. The CDR3 protein is CASSLDGLAGGRTGELFF. The CDR3 bases are TGTGCCAGCAGCTTAGACGGTCTAGCGGGGGGAAGAACCGGGGAGCTGTTTTTT. V gene TRBV7-6 combines with J gene TRBJ2-2, with 11 nucleotides matching TRBD2. The germline V gene encodes CDR1 SGHVS and CDR2 FNYEAQ. Trimming at V came to 1 base and at J to 5 bases, leaving 9 bases not matched to a gene. This CDR3 region has 18 residues.

This clonotype has only a few counts. The chain uses TRBV27 and TRBJ1-6, with D perhaps matching TRBD1 (6 bases). Germline V gene sequence: CDR1 MNHEY, CDR2 SMNVEV (reference sequence). The CDR3 consists of 13 residues. V lost 6 bases to trimming and J lost 13 bases, with 16 bases between them. This CDR3 is CASRPNEGGPLHF. DNA for the CDR3: TGTGCCAGCAGACCCAACGAAGGGGGTCCCCTCCACTTT.

The rearrangement joins TRBV6-5 to TRBJ2-3; the D is unclear. CDR3 size: 14 residues. CDR1 and CDR2 (germline): MNHEY, SVGAGI. V was clipped by 7 bases and J by 0 bases, with 11 bases between them. CDR3 DNA sequence: TGTGCCAGCACCTTCACATCTAGCACAGATACGCAGTATTTT. Protein: CASTFTSSTDTQYF.

There are a few counts of this clonotype. The chain carries TRBV4-3 and TRBJ1-1; 11 positions match TRBD1. Germline V gives CDR1 LGHNA, CDR2 YSLEER. This CDR3 has 16 residues. After removal of 1 base from V and 6 bases from J, the junction contained 7 bases not matched to a gene. The CDR3 loop reads CASSQVVGTGGPEAFF. The CDR3 nucleotides read TGCGCCAGCAGCCAAGTGGTAGGGACAGGGGGGCCTGAAGCTTTCTTT.

The gene calls are TRBV28 and TRBJ1-5; 9 bases match TRBD1. Germline CDR1 MDHEN, CDR2 SYDVKM. With V trimmed by 7 bases and J by 7 bases, 8 bases remained unmatched. This CDR3 has 14 amino acids. CDR3 DNA sequence: TGTGCCAGCATTCCCACAGGGGGCCGACAGCCCCAGCATTTT. It translates to CASIPTGGRQPQHF.

This clonotype has at least ten counts. The chain employs TRBV7-2 and TRBJ2-7; TRBD2 aligns across 7 bases. Per germline, CDR1 SGHTA and CDR2 FQGNSA. The CDR3 has 13 residues. V lost 1 base to trimming and J lost 4 bases; unmatched junction nucleotides: 1. The CDR3 is CASSLGRGYEQYF. DNA of the CDR3: TGTGCCAGCAGCTTAGGGCGGGGGTACGAGCAGTACTTC.

The rearrangement uses TRBV14 and TRBJ1-1; D is perhaps TRBD1 (6 bases). Looked up from germline, CDR1 is SGHDN and CDR2 is FVKESK. The CDR3 is 16 amino acids. The V end was cut by 4 bases, the J end by 0 bases, with 15 bases between. CDR3 sequence: CASSPLVQGMNTEAFF. CDR3 coding DNA: TGTGCCAGCAGCCCCCTGGTACAGGGTATGAACACTGAAGCTTTCTTT.

V and J are TRBV7-8 and TRBJ2-2; 7 nucleotides agree with TRBD1. Germline V gives CDR1 SGHVS, CDR2 FQNEAQ. V trimming: 4 bases; J trimming: 5 bases; junction bases outside the gene matches: 10. The CDR3 has 16 amino acids. The CDR3 DNA follows: TGTGCCAGCAGCTCTATGACAGGGATGCGAACCGGGGAGCTGTTTTTT. Translated: CASSSMTGMRTGELFF.

V and J are TRBV20-1 and TRBJ1-2; D possibly corresponds to TRBD1 (5 bases). V was trimmed by 6 bases and J by 4 bases, leaving 18 bases between them. The CDR3 is 14 amino acids. Germline loops: CDR1 DFQATT, CDR2 SNEGSKA (reference sequence). The CDR3 is CSATRGGDLYGYTF. CDR3 DNA: TGCAGTGCAACAAGGGGAGGGGACCTCTATGGCTACACCTTC.

The chain recombines TRBV7-2 with TRBJ2-6; D not certain. This CDR3 has 14 amino acids. The ends were cut back, 5 bases at V and 0 bases at J, with 5 bases in the middle. Per germline, CDR1 SGHTA and CDR2 FQGNSA. DNA for the CDR3: TGTGCCAGCAGCGCGAACTCTGGGGCCAACGTCCTGACTTTC. Its translation: CASSANSGANVLTF. Complete variable domain (other parts from reference TRBV7-2 and TRBJ2-6): GAGVSQSPSNKVTEKGKDVELRCDPISGHTALYWYRQSLGQGLEFLIYFQGNSAPDKSGLPSDRFSAERTGGSVSTLTIQRTQQEDSAVYLCASSANSGANVLTFGAGSRLTVL.

This clonotype showed up just a few times. The V gene is TRBV5-6, the J gene TRBJ2-2, with no clear D. This CDR3 comprises 12 residues. The germline CDR1 and CDR2 sequences are SGHDT and YYEEEE. V gave up 4 bases and J gave up 8 bases, with 9 bases separating them. CDR3: CASSPGVGELFF. Here the CDR3 DNA reads TGTGCCAGCAGCCCTGGTGTGGGGGAGCTGTTTTTT.

The chain employs TRBV5-1 and TRBJ1-1; a weak D match, TRBD1 (5 bases). The CDR3 length is 14 residues. CDR1 and CDR2 from the germline V gene are SGHRS and YFSETQ. Between the trimmed V and J ends, which lost 3 bases and 3 bases, there was a span of 12 bases. The CDR3 reads CASSSDSADTEAFF. CDR3 in DNA: TGCGCCAGCAGCTCAGACAGCGCTGACACTGAAGCTTTCTTT.

The chain carries TRBV20-1 and TRBJ1-3, with unresolved D. Trimming removed 5 bases from V and 1 base from J, with 15 bases in between. The CDR3 runs 15 residues. Per germline, CDR1 DFQATT and CDR2 SNEGSKA (reference sequence). The CDR3 is CSASEGGISGNTIYF. In DNA, the CDR3 is TGCAGTGCTTCGGAGGGTGGTATTTCTGGAAACACCATATATTTT.

This clonotype was observed a handful of times. This chain connects TRBV11-1 to TRBJ2-7; no firm D call. V dropped 3 bases and J dropped 1 base, with 7 bases sitting between them. Germline loops: CDR1 SGHAT, CDR2 FQDESV (reference sequence). The CDR3 runs 13 residues. CDR3 sequence reads: CASSFSRSYEQYV. The DNA for the CDR3 is TGTGCCAGCAGCTTTAGCAGATCCTACGAGCAGTACGTC.

The V and J genes are TRBV6-2 or TRBV6-3 and TRBJ2-2; D ambiguous. Germline V gene data show CDR1 as MNHEY and CDR2 as SVGEGT. The CDR3 extends over 13 amino acids. V shed 2 bases and J shed 1 base, with 2 bases lying between them. CDR3 sequence reads: CASSYVNTGELFF. CDR3 DNA: TGTGCCAGCAGTTACGTGAACACCGGGGAGCTGTTTTTT.

The chain links TRBV4-1 to TRBJ2-3; D is unclear. The CDR3 is 15 residues long. Trimming removed 1 base from V and 0 bases from J, with 8 bases in between. From germline, CDR1 is MGHRA and CDR2 YSYEKL. The CDR3 DNA sequence: TGCGCCAGCAGCCAAGGGGCGACTAGCACAGATACGCAGTATTTT. This encodes CASSQGATSTDTQYF.

This clonotype has more than one count but fewer than ten. This sequence joins TRBV6-5 and TRBJ2-6; 7 positions match TRBD1. J gave up 2 bases and V 5 bases, and 3 bases lay outside the gene matches. This CDR3 contains 15 residues. Germline V CDR1 and CDR2: MNHEY, SVGAGI. The CDR3 DNA follows: TGTGCCAGCAGTCCCGGGACAGCTGGGGCCAACGTCCTGACTTTC. It codes for CASSPGTAGANVLTF.

Only a few counts were recorded for this clonotype. This chain uses TRBV9 with TRBJ1-5; no clear D. The CDR3 runs 15 residues. V lost 4 bases and J lost 4, with 15 bases in between. The germline V gene has CDR1 SGDLS and CDR2 YYNGEE. The DNA of the CDR3 is TGTGCCAGCAGCTCAGAGGTCGGGGAGAATCAGCCCCAGCATTTT. Its protein is CASSSEVGENQPQHF.

The V gene is TRBV20-1, the J gene TRBJ2-3; 7 bases map to TRBD1. The CDR3 consists of 11 residues. Losses at the gene ends were 5 bases for V and 6 bases for J; bases not matched to a gene: 2. From germline, CDR1 is DFQATT and CDR2 SNEGSKA (reference sequence). Here the CDR3 reads CSAPRGDTQYF. As DNA, the CDR3 is TGCAGTGCTCCCAGGGGGGATACGCAGTATTTT.

V and J are TRBV12-3 or TRBV12-4 and TRBJ2-3; D is possibly TRBD1 (5 bases). Trimming removed 7 bases from V and 8 bases from J, with 10 bases in between. The CDR3 runs to 11 residues. The CDR3 spells CASTGMGTQYF. The CDR3 DNA reads as TGTGCCAGCACAGGGATGGGTACGCAGTATTTT.

This clonotype was recorded a few times. The chain employs TRBV12-3 or TRBV12-4 and TRBJ2-3, with a weak D call TRBD1 (5 bases). The CDR3 extends over 14 amino acids. V lost 3 bases and J lost 4, with 11 bases in between. DNA of the CDR3: TGTGCCAGCAGTTTTTCCTTGGGGCCAGATACGCAGTATTTT. It encodes CASSFSLGPDTQYF.

The V gene is TRBV3-1, the J gene TRBJ1-1; the D gene is possibly TRBD1 (5 bases). V was trimmed by 0 bases and J by 5 bases, leaving 10 bases between them. The CDR3 is 14 amino acids. The germline CDR1 and CDR2 sequences are LGHDT and YNNKEL (reference sequence). The CDR3 sequence: CASSQEGEGTEAFF. Written as DNA, the CDR3 is TGTGCCAGCAGCCAAGAAGGGGAAGGGACTGAAGCTTTCTTT.